This T cell receptor (beta chain) came from a study of T cell responses to AZD1222 COVID-19 vaccine. Profiling relied on immunoSEQ multiplex PCR, and the TCRdb table lists in-frame clones only, not all of them. The sample records about 140,000 clones, over 90% being singletons. Study-wide points: Rises in breadth and depth of Spike-specific TCRs came after two AZD1222 doses.

Points on this clone: Antigen unknown.

This material consisted of peripheral blood, taken 28 days after the second AZD1222 dose. The clonotype comes from an adult who received the AZD1222 COVID-19 vaccine.

The CDR3 bases are TGTGCCAGCAGCCCGACGGGCAGGGGTAATGAAAAACTGTTTTTT. Translating gives CASSPTGRGNEKLFF. The rearrangement joins TRBV9 to TRBJ1-4, with a tentative D call TRBD1 (6 bases). The CDR3 length is 15 residues. From germline, CDR1 is SGDLS and CDR2 YYNGEE. V was trimmed by 4 bases and J by 4 bases, leaving 14 bases between them.